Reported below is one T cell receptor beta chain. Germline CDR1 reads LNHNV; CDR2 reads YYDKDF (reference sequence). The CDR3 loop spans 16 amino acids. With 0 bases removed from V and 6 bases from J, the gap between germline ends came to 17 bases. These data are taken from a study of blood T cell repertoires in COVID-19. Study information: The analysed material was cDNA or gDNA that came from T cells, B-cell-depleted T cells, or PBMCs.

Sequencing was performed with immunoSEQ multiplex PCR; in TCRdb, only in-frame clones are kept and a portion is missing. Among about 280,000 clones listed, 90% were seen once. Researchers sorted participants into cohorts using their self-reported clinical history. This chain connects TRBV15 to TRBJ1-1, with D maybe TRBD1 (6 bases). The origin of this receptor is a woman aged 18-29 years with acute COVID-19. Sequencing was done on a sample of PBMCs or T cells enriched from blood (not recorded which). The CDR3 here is CATSRDVGGGAAEAFF. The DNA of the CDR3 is TGTGCCACCAGCAGAGACGTGGGAGGGGGGGCCGCTGAAGCTTTCTTT.